Given below is one T cell receptor (beta chain) in context. Its antigen is unknown. This may come from a read error, since a much larger clone is one base off. Using RNA transcripts as the source, TCR beta CDR3 regions were amplified. Carried out on the TCR CDR3, a first-round RT-PCR used the HTBI primer set. TCRdb reprocessed the multiplex PCR reads with MiXCR, giving one entry per CDR3 protein. The sample carries approximately 410,000 distinct CDR3 sequences, under 15% recorded once. Cells are PBMCs isolated from roughly 9.3 ml of fresh blood. These data come from a study of T cells in Graves' hyperthyroidism and ophthalmopathy. Study summary: Blood from the periphery was taken at initial diagnosis, before any treatment. Regarding the study as a whole: Clonotypes that were expanded in thyroid above 0.001 mostly appeared in blood too.

Losses at the gene ends were 10 bases for V and 4 bases for J; bases not matched to a gene: 8. Per the germline V gene, CDR1 is MNHEY and CDR2 is SVGEGT. CDR3 length: 14 residues. The sequencing sample was made of blood. This chain connects TRBV6-2 or TRBV6-3 to TRBJ2-3; 10 positions match TRBD1. The sequence was collected from a man younger than 35 with Graves' ophthalmopathy. CDR3 loop: CANRATGGADTQYF. The CDR3 DNA is TGTGCCAACAGAGCGACAGGGGGCGCAGATACGCAGTATTTT.